These T cell receptor beta chains were read from a single sample in a study of blood T cell repertoires in COVID-19. Method: immunoSEQ multiplex PCR; TCRdb's copy keeps in-frame clones and lacks some. The sample records 150,000 to 200,000 clones, over 75% being singletons. Material for sequencing was PBMCs or T cells enriched from blood (not recorded which). The origin of the receptors is a man aged 45-60 years who had recovered from COVID-19. The CDR3 runs from the conserved cysteine through the conserved F or W.

J gene	V gene	CDR3 protein
TRBJ2-1	TRBV7-7	CASSSGTGGSNEQFF
TRBJ2-1	TRBV28	CASSRLAGGLYNEQFF
TRBJ2-7	TRBV24-1	CATSDQGTGSGEQYF
TRBJ1-2	TRBV19	CASTRTGMGYTF
TRBJ2-7	TRBV7-2	CASSQGTTPMGRNSYEQYF
TRBJ2-5	TRBV5-1	CASSLGSGQETQYF
TRBJ2-7	TRBV18	CASSPLDSYEQYF
TRBJ2-6	TRBV6-5	CASSPSWGANVLTF
TRBJ2-7	TRBV7-6	CASSLAGQDYEQYF
TRBJ1-1	TRBV2	CASSTDRGDTEAFF
TRBJ2-3	TRBV7-3	CASSLQGLTDTQYF
TRBJ2-1	TRBV6-5	CASTRLGGSTDEQFF
TRBJ2-3	TRBV7-3	CASSSQSASGRTTDTQYF
TRBJ1-2	TRBV12-3/TRBV12-4	CASSLGRGPGYTF
TRBJ1-5	TRBV20-1	CSAARPRAQHF
TRBJ1-4	TRBV3-1/TRBV3-2	CASSPSGTGVGEKLFF
TRBJ2-7	TRBV5-1	CASSLREVDHEQYF
TRBJ2-7	TRBV27	CASHRTGTSRSYEQYF
TRBJ1-4	TRBV2	CASRERDSREKLFF
TRBJ2-1	TRBV2	CASSSRDSYNEQFF
TRBJ1-1	TRBV5-1	CASSTSDGRNTEAFF
TRBJ2-1	TRBV3-1/TRBV3-2	CASTSMTGGYEQFF
TRBJ2-2	TRBV5-1	CASSLGGRGTGELFF
TRBJ2-5	TRBV7-9	CAGRTTQETQYF
TRBJ1-6	TRBV2	CASSYSGGSPLHF
TRBJ2-5	TRBV10-1	CASSEAGQETQYF
TRBJ2-3	TRBV3-1/TRBV3-2	CASSQVDRATDTQYF
TRBJ1-5	TRBV28	CASTLTGSSNQPQHF
TRBJ2-7	TRBV7-2	CASSEGATYEQYF
TRBJ1-2	TRBV7-6	CASSLESVGQGAYNYGYTF
TRBJ1-6	TRBV14	CASSHGTGGNSPLHF
TRBJ1-1	TRBV6-1	CASSESGTANTEAFF
TRBJ1-2	TRBV19	CASSKGLTNYGYTF
TRBJ2-2	TRBV5-1	CASKRRTGGATGELFF
TRBJ2-2	TRBV9	CASSPRQAPNTGELFF
TRBJ2-7	TRBV20-1	CSAIQKTEQYF
TRBJ2-5	TRBV5-1	CASTRATGGRETQYF
TRBJ2-5	TRBV19	CASRSGAGGETQYF
TRBJ2-3	TRBV5-8	CASSFGGVNTQYF
TRBJ1-2	TRBV11-2	CASSLVSREGGYTF
TRBJ2-7	TRBV6-5	CASRAGAYEQYF
TRBJ2-7	TRBV6-5	CASRPGTSGPYEQYF
TRBJ2-2	TRBV5-1	CASSLMRQRTGELFF
TRBJ2-6	TRBV7-7	CASSLGGSGANVLTF
TRBJ1-4	TRBV6-1	CASSDTAGREKLFF
TRBJ1-3	TRBV5-1	CASSLAGTGAISGNTIYF
TRBJ1-6	TRBV19	CASSLAGGSPLHF
TRBJ1-6	TRBV7-8	CASSPPTGENSPLHF
TRBJ1-5	TRBV27	CASSPARDLRDQPQHF